The text below deals with one TCR beta chain. The antigen remains undetermined. The read ends 3 residues shy of where the CDR3 ends; the end is completed using the germline J gene. These data originate in a study of Tregs in tolerant kidney transplant recipients. Notes on the study in general: Findings come from small patient numbers and require larger validation. Changing PCR primers prevented nucleotide comparison between some patients' samples.

The ends were cut back, 10 bases at V and 6 bases at J, with 18 bases in the middle. Germline assignment: CDR1 LNHDA and CDR2 SQIVND (reference sequence). The CDR3 loop spans 13 amino acids. Using immunoSEQ multiplex PCR, the repertoire was profiled, and TCRdb retains in-frame clones only, with some absent. The sample is made up of under 55,000 clones, and the top ten hold 0.83% of it. Unstimulated regulatory T cells (CD4+CD25+CD127-), CD4+CD25- non-regulatory cells, CD4 and CD8 cells were FACS-sorted from thawed PBMCs. V usage is TRBV19 and J usage is TRBJ1-1; D possibly corresponds to TRBD1 (6 bases). The sequenced sample was CD4+ T cells from blood, obtained before the transplant. This TCR derives from a human donor who received a combined kidney and bone marrow transplant. This CDR3 reads CAKLAQGRPEAFF. The part of the CDR3 DNA that was read is TGTGCCAAGCTCGCACAGGGCCGCCCTGAA.